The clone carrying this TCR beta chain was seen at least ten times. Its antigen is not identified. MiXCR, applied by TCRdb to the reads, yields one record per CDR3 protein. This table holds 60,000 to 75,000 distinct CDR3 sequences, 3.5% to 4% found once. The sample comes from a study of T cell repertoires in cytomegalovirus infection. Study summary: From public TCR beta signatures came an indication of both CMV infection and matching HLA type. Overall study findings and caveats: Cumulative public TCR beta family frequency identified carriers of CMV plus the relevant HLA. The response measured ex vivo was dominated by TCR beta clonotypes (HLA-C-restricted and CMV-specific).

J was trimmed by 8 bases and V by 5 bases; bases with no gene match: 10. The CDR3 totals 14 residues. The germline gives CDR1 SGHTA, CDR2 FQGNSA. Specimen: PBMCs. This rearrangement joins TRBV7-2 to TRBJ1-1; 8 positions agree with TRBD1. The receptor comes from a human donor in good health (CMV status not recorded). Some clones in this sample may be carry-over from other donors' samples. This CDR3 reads CASSRRGGDREAFF. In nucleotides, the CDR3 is TGTGCCAGCAGCCGACGGGGGGGGGACAGGGAAGCTTTCTTT.